What follows describes a single T cell receptor (beta chain). The TRB libraries of cDNA were built by UMI-labeled 5' RACE. Reanalyzing the 5' RACE reads, TCRdb keeps one entry per CDR3 protein, without DNA. The sample data list tens of thousands of distinct CDR3 sequences. Naive CD8+ T cells showed CD45RO-CCR7+CD27+CD95-. The source of the sample is a study of CXCR3-negative and CXCR3-positive naive CD8 T cells. This TCR was sampled from a human donor in good health. Some clones in this sample may be carry-over from other donors' samples. Sequences were obtained from naive CXCR3- CD8+ T cells from blood. The subset here: CD45RO-CCR7+CD27+CD95- naive CD8+ T cells lacking CXCR3 (TNR3-).

This CDR3 reads CASSYFETGELFF. V and J are TRBV6-5 and TRBJ2-2. This CDR3 is built from 13 residues. Germline CDR1 and CDR2: MNHEY and SVGAGI.